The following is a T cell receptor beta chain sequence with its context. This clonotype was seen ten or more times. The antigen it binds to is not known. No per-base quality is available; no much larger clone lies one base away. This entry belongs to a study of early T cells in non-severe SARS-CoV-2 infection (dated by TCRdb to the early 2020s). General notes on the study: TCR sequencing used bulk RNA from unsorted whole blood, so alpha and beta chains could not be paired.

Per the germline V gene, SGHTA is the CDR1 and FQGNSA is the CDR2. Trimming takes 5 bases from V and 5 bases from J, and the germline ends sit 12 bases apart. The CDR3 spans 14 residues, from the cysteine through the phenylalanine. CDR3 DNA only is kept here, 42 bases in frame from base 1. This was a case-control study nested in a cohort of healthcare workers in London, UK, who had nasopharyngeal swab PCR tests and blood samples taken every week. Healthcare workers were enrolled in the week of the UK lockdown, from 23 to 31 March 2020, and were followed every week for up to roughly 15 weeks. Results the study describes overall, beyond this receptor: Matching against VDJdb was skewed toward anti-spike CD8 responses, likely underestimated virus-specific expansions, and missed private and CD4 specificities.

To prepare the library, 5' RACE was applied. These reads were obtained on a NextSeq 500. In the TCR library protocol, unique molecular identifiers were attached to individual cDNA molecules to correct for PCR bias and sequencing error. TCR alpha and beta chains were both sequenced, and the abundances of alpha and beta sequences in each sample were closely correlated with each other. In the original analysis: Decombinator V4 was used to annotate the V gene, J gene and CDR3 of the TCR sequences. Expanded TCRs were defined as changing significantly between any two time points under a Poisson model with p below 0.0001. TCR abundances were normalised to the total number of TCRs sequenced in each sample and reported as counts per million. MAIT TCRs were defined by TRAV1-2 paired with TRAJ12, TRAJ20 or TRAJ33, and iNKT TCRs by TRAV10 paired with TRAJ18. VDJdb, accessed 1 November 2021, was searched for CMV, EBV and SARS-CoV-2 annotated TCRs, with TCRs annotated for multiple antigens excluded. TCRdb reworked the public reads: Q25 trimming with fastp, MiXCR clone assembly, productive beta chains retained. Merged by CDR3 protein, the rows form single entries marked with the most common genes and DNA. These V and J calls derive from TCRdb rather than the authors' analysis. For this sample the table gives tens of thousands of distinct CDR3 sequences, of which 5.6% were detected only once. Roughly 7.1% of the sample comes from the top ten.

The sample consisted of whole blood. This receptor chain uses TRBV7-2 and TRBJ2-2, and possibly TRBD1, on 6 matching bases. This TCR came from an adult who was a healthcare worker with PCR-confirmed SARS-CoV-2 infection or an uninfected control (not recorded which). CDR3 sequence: CASSPGTLTGELFF. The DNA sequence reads TGTGCCAGCAGCCCTGGGACACTGACCGGGGAGCTGTTTTTT.